This T cell receptor beta chain was profiled in a study of CD8 T cells in ankylosing spondylitis. Study-wide results and caveats: CD8+ by phenotype, disease-linked clones were relatively rare in peripheral blood. Reports say disease-linked clones showed up significantly more in matched ankylosing spondylitis synovial fluid. Typical of ankylosing spondylitis blood, it appeared, was a TCR beta motif of several highly homologous variants.

Quantitative molecular-barcoded 5'-RACE generated the TCR beta libraries. One entry per CDR3 protein results from TCRdb running MiXCR on the 5' RACE reads. The sample yields roughly 230,000 distinct CDR3 sequences, about 10% seen once. This clonotype was seen many times. Its cognate antigen is unknown. Sequencing was carried out using blood, either unsorted or a sorted T cell fraction (not recorded which). The clonotype was recovered from a male donor with ankylosing spondylitis or in good health (not recorded which).

The CDR3 DNA follows: TGTGCCAGCAGCCAAGATTTGGCAGGGAGAGATTCACCCCTCCACTTT. Translation gives CASSQDLAGRDSPLHF. The V gene is TRBV4-2, the J gene TRBJ1-6; the D gene is possibly TRBD1 (5 bases). This CDR3 has 16 residues. The germline V gene has CDR1 LGHNA and CDR2 YNFKEQ. The V and J ends lost 0 bases and 8 bases respectively, with 14 bases between them.